The sequence of this T cell receptor beta chain was determined in a study of OX40 agonist ivuxolimab in advanced cancers. Study overall: Ivuxolimab is a fully human IgG2 antibody that activates OX40 (CD134). The study enrolled dose-escalation patients with hepatocellular carcinoma, melanoma, renal cell or head and neck cancer. Two cutaneous melanoma patients and one hepatocellular carcinoma patient, three in all, had partial responses.

This CDR3 is built from 16 residues. V was cut by 5 bases and J by 5 bases, with 21 bases left in between. In germline, CDR1 is SGHAT, CDR2 FQNNGV. TCRdb's copy holds only in-frame clones and misses some; the assay was immunoSEQ multiplex PCR. This table has some 81,000 clones, approximately 86% appearing once. The sequence derives from an adult with an advanced solid tumor such as melanoma, head and neck, liver or kidney cancer. This specimen consisted of CD4+ or CD8+ T cells sorted from blood, obtained in a trial of the OX40 agonist ivuxolimab. The chain is built from TRBV11-2 and TRBJ2-5, with TRBD2 as a possible D gene (7 bases). The CDR3, as DNA: TGTGCCAGCAGCCTAACCGGGGGGCCCGTAGGGGAGACCCAGTACTTC. It is translated as CASSLTGGPVGETQYF.